Following are 20 T cell receptor beta chains from one sample sequenced in a study of OX40 agonist ivuxolimab in advanced cancers. Some clones are missing from TCRdb's copy, which holds only in-frame ones; the method was immunoSEQ multiplex PCR. The repertoire holds about 25,000 clones, with 65% to 90% as singletons. Sequencing was performed on CD4+ or CD8+ T cells sorted from blood, taken in a trial of the OX40 agonist ivuxolimab. The receptors originated from an adult with an advanced solid tumor such as melanoma, head and neck, liver or kidney cancer.

In its sample, this clone was seen a few times. The chain has TRBV30 and TRBJ1-6, with a possible D match to TRBD1 (5 bases). There are 15 residues in the CDR3. V was trimmed by 0 bases and J by 4 bases, leaving 10 bases between them. The V gene's germline CDR1 is GTSNPN and CDR2 SVGIG (reference sequence). CDR3 sequence reads: CAWSVLAGYNSPLHF. Here the CDR3 DNA reads TGTGCCTGGAGTGTACTGGCAGGGTATAATTCACCCCTCCACTTT.

The chain employs TRBV5-5 and TRBJ2-5; D not resolved. The germline gives CDR1 SGHKS, CDR2 YYEKEE (reference sequence). This CDR3 is 13 amino acids long. The germline V and J ends were trimmed by 0 bases and 5 bases, with 8 bases remaining between them. The CDR3 loop reads CASSLEGWETQYF. In nucleotides, the CDR3 is TGTGCCAGCAGCTTGGAGGGATGGGAGACCCAGTACTTC.

The sample holds a few counts of this clone. Here the CDR3 reads CASREGETGELFF. As DNA, the CDR3 is TGTGCCAGCAGGGAGGGGGAAACCGGGGAGCTGTTTTTT. This sequence joins TRBV6-1 and TRBJ2-2, with D perhaps TRBD1 or TRBD2 (6 bases each). V lost 6 bases and J lost 5, with 10 bases in between. Germline assignment: CDR1 MNHNS and CDR2 SASEGT. This CDR3 region has 13 residues.

CDR3 nucleotides: TGTGCCAGCTTGAACCGGGACAGGGGGCCTGGTGGCTACACCTTC. Encoded protein: CASLNRDRGPGGYTF. The chain uses TRBV6-5 and TRBJ1-2; 12 bases align to TRBD1. The CDR3 runs 15 residues. Germline V gene data show CDR1 as MNHEY and CDR2 as SVGAGI. Trimming removed 8 bases from V and 7 bases from J; junction bases left unmatched: 11.

The rearrangement uses TRBV27 and TRBJ2-7, with D tentatively TRBD1 (5 bases). CDR1 MNHEY and CDR2 SMNVEV come from the germline V gene (reference sequence). Trimming left V 2 bases short and J 2 bases short, with 10 bases between. The CDR3 length is 14 residues. CDR3 in DNA: TGTGCCAGCAGTTTACTAGGGGTACCCTACGAGCAGTACTTC. It yields the protein CASSLLGVPYEQYF.

This clone was recorded a few times. This rearrangement joins TRBV7-9 to TRBJ2-2; TRBD1 is a possible D gene (6 bases). V was cut by 10 bases and J by 7 bases, with 13 bases left in between. Germline loops: CDR1 SEHNR, CDR2 FQNEAQ (reference sequence). The CDR3 length is 12 residues. CDR3 amino acids: CATDRRLGELFF. The CDR3 region has the DNA TGTGCCACCGACAGGAGGCTCGGGGAGCTGTTTTTT. The full variable domain, rest sourced from reference TRBV7-9 and TRBJ2-2, is DTGVSQNPRHKITKRGQNVTFRCDPISEHNRLYWYRQTLGQGPEFLTYFQNEAQLEKSRLLSDRFSAERPKGSFSTLEIQRTEQGDSAMYLCATDRRLGELFFGEGSRLTVL.

This chain's CDR3 is CATSRQRDGYNEQFF. The CDR3, as DNA: TGTGCCACCAGCAGACAGAGGGACGGATACAATGAGCAGTTCTTC. The J gene is TRBJ2-1, the V gene TRBV15; D possibly uses TRBD1 or TRBD2 (5 bases each). V lost 2 bases and J lost 4, with 12 bases in between. This CDR3 has 15 amino acids. Germline V lookup: CDR1 LNHNV, CDR2 YYDKDF (reference sequence). Drawing the rest from reference TRBV15 and TRBJ2-1, the complete variable domain is DAMVIQNPRYQVTQFGKPVTLSCSQTLNHNVMYWYQQKSSQAPKLLFHYYDKDFNNEADTPDNFQSRRPNTSFCFLDIRSPGLGDTAMYLCATSRQRDGYNEQFFGPGTRLTVL.

The chain employs TRBV28 and TRBJ2-7, with 8 bases that match TRBD2. The CDR3 spans 15 residues. Trimming removed 7 bases from V and 1 base from J; junction bases left unmatched: 9. Germline loops: CDR1 MDHEN, CDR2 SYDVKM. For the CDR3, the DNA is TGTGCCAGCACCAAACGGGGGGGGAGGTCCTACGAGCAGTACTTC. Translated: CASTKRGGRSYEQYF.

V gene TRBV4-1 combines with J gene TRBJ2-5; the D is unclear. This CDR3 comprises 14 residues. In germline, CDR1 is MGHRA, CDR2 YSYEKL. The ends were cut back, 1 base at V and 5 bases at J, with 11 bases in the middle. The CDR3 nucleotides are TGCGCCAGCAGCCAAGGGCACGGGCGGGAGACCCAGTACTTC. The encoded protein is CASSQGHGRETQYF.

This chain links TRBV18 with TRBJ2-3, with D perhaps TRBD2 (7 bases). V was shortened by 4 bases and J by 2 bases, with 22 bases between the two germline ends. There are 18 residues in the CDR3. The V gene's germline CDR1 is KGHSH and CDR2 LQKENI. The CDR3 DNA reads as TGTGCCAGCTCACTGTCAGACGGGGCGGGGGCGACCACAGATACGCAGTATTTT. It yields the protein CASSLSDGAGATTDTQYF.

The gene calls are TRBV7-2 and TRBJ2-3; D might be TRBD2 (5 bases). Germline loops: CDR1 SGHTA, CDR2 FQGNSA. The V end lost 5 bases, the J end lost 0 bases, and 12 bases lay between the germline ends. The CDR3 consists of 15 residues. Here the CDR3 DNA reads TGTGCCAGCAGCCCCGGAGCGGTTAGCACAGATACGCAGTATTTT. It specifies CASSPGAVSTDTQYF.

This chain links TRBV2 with TRBJ2-3; the match to TRBD1 covers 9 bases. Trimming cost V 7 bases and J 6 bases; bases outside gene matches: 5. This CDR3 has 13 residues. From germline, CDR1 is SNHLY and CDR2 FYNNEI. CDR3 sequence: CASIKDRGDTQYF. CDR3 nucleotides: TGTGCCAGCATAAAGGACAGGGGCGATACGCAGTATTTT.

The J gene is TRBJ1-2, the V gene TRBV6-1; tentative D call: TRBD1 (6 bases). The CDR3 consists of 15 residues. With 3 bases removed from V and 0 bases from J, the gap between germline ends came to 11 bases. The V gene's germline CDR1 is MNHNS and CDR2 SASEGT. DNA for the CDR3: TGTGCCAGCAGTGATAGGGGACAAGCTAACTATGGCTACACCTTC. This gives the protein CASSDRGQANYGYTF.

This chain uses TRBV28 with TRBJ2-7; D gene ambiguous. Trimming cost V 7 bases and J 1 base, with 8 bases left between them. The germline V gene encodes CDR1 MDHEN and CDR2 SYDVKM. There are 12 residues in the CDR3. In nucleotides, the CDR3 is TGTGCCAGCATAACCTTTTCCTACGAGCAGTACTTC. Its translation is CASITFSYEQYF.

The J gene is TRBJ2-5, the V gene TRBV5-1; a possible D gene is TRBD1 (5 bases). CDR3 length equals 12 residues. CDR1 and CDR2 (germline): SGHRS, YFSETQ. V was clipped by 5 bases and J by 5 bases, with 10 bases between them. The CDR3 region has the DNA TGCGCCAGCAGGGGGCAACTGGAGACCCAGTACTTC. Encoded protein: CASRGQLETQYF.

V gene TRBV5-1 combines with J gene TRBJ1-4; a weak D match, TRBD1 (6 bases). V lost 9 bases and J lost 8, with 23 bases in between. CDR1 and CDR2 (germline): SGHRS, YFSETQ. This CDR3 region has 15 residues. CDR3 in amino acids: CANNNVGRGGEKLFF. CDR3 in DNA: TGCGCCAACAACAACGTAGGCAGGGGAGGAGAAAAACTGTTTTTT.

This clone appeared a single time. This sequence joins TRBV6-1 and TRBJ2-3, with TRBD1 identical over 7 bases. The CDR3 loop spans 14 amino acids. The V segment lost 5 bases and the J segment 2 bases; nucleotides outside the gene matches: 4. In germline, CDR1 is MNHNS, CDR2 SASEGT. DNA for the CDR3: TGTGCCAGCAGTACAGGGGAAGCCACAGATACGCAGTATTTT. It yields the protein CASSTGEATDTQYF.

DNA for the CDR3: TGTGCCAGCCGCGACTCCCCTTCTAACAATGAGCAGTTCTTC. Residues: CASRDSPSNNEQFF. The genes are TRBV7-3 and TRBJ2-1, with D unresolved. The CDR3 consists of 14 residues. Germline CDR1 SGHTA, CDR2 FQGTGA. V shed 8 bases and J shed 5 bases, with 16 bases lying between them.

The chain is built from TRBV30 and TRBJ2-3; D possibly corresponds to TRBD1 (6 bases). This CDR3 is 13 amino acids long. The ends were cut back, 6 bases at V and 2 bases at J, with 12 bases in the middle. Germline V gives CDR1 GTSNPN, CDR2 SVGIG (reference sequence). CDR3 residues: CACSGVPTDTQYF. For the CDR3, the DNA is TGTGCCTGTTCAGGGGTCCCCACAGATACGCAGTATTTT.

The rearrangement uses TRBV9 and TRBJ2-1, with TRBD2 matching over 8 bases. V trimming: 0 bases; J trimming: 13 bases; junction bases outside the gene matches: 9. Germline CDR1 reads SGDLS; CDR2 reads YYNGEE. The CDR3 is 14 residues long. The CDR3 DNA sequence: TGTGCCAGCAGCGTAGAAGGAGGCGGGGGGCCTCAGTTCTTC. This sequence encodes CASSVEGGGGPQFF.